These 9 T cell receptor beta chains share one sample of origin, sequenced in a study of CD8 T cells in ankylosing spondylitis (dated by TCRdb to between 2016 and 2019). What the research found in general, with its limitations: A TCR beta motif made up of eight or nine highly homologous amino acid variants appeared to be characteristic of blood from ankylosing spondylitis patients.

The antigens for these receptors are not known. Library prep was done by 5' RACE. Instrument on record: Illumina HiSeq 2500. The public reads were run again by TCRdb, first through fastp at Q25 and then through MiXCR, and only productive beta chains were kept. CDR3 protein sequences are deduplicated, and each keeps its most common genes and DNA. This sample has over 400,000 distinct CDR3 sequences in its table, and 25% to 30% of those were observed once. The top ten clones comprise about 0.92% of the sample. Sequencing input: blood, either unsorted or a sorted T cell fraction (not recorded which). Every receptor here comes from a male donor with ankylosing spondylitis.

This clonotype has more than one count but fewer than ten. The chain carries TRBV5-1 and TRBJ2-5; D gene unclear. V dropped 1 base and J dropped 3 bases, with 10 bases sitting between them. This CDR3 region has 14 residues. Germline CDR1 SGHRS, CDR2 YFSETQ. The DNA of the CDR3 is TGCGCCAGCAGCTTGTTTCCAGGAGAAGAGACCCAGTACTTC. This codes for CASSLFPGEETQYF. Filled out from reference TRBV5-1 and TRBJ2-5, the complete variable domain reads KAGVTQTPRYLIKTRGQQVTLSCSPISGHRSVSWYQQTPGQGLQFLFEYFSETQRNKGNFPGRFSGRQFSNSRSEMNVSTLELGDSALYLCASSLFPGEETQYFGPGTRLLVL.

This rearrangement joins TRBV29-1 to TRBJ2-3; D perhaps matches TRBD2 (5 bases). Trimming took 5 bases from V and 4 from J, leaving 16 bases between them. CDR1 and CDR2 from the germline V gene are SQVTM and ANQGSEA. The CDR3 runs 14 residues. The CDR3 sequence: CSVPPGGSPDTQYF. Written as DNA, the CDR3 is TGCAGCGTTCCCCCTGGTGGGAGCCCAGATACGCAGTATTTT.

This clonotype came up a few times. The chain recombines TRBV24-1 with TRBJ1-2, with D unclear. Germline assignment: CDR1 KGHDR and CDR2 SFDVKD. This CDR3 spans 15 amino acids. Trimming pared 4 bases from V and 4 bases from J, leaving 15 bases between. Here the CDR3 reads CATSDAVTPSYGYTF. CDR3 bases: TGTGCCACCAGTGACGCCGTAACACCAAGCTATGGCTACACCTTC.

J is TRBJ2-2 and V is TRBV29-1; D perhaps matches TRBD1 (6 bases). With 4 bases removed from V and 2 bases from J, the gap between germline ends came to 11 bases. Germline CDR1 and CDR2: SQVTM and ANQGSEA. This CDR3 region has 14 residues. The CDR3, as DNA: TGCAGCGTTGCAGGGGCCCTCAACACCGGGGAGCTGTTTTTT. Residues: CSVAGALNTGELFF.

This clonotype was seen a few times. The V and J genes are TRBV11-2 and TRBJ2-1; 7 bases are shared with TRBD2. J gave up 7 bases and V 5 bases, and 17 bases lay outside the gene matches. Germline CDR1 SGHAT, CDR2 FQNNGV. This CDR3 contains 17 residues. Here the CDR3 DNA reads TGTGCCAGCAGCGCAAATTTCGATGCGGGAGCGGTAAATGAGCAGTTCTTC. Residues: CASSANFDAGAVNEQFF.

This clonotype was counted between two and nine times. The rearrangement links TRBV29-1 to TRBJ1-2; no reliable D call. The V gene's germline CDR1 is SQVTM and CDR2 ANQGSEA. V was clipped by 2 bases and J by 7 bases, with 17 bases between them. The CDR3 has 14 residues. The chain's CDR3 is CSVEPWTVLGGYTF. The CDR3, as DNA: TGCAGCGTTGAACCCTGGACGGTACTCGGTGGCTACACCTTC.

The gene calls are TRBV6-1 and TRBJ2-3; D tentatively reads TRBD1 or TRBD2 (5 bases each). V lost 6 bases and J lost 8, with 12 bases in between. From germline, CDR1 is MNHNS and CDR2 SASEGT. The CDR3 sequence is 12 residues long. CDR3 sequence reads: CASSPSGGTQYF. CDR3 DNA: TGTGCCAGCAGCCCAAGTGGGGGTACGCAGTATTTT.

In DNA, the CDR3 is TGCGCCAGCAGCTCGGAGGGGAGGATCTATGGCTACACCTTC. Translating gives CASSSEGRIYGYTF. The chain couples TRBV5-1 to TRBJ1-2; TRBD1 might be the D (5 bases). Between the trimmed V and J ends, which lost 3 bases and 4 bases, there was a span of 13 bases. The CDR3 spans 14 residues. From germline, CDR1 is SGHRS and CDR2 YFSETQ. Looking up the rest from reference TRBV5-1 and TRBJ1-2 gives the full variable domain: KAGVTQTPRYLIKTRGQQVTLSCSPISGHRSVSWYQQTPGQGLQFLFEYFSETQRNKGNFPGRFSGRQFSNSRSEMNVSTLELGDSALYLCASSSEGRIYGYTFGSGTRLTVV.

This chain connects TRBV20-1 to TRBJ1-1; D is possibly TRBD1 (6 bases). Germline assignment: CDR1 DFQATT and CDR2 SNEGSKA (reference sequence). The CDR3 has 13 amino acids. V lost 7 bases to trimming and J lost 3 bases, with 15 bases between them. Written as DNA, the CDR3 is TGCAGTGTCAGACGTGCAGGGGACACTGAAGCTTTCTTT. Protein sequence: CSVRRAGDTEAFF.